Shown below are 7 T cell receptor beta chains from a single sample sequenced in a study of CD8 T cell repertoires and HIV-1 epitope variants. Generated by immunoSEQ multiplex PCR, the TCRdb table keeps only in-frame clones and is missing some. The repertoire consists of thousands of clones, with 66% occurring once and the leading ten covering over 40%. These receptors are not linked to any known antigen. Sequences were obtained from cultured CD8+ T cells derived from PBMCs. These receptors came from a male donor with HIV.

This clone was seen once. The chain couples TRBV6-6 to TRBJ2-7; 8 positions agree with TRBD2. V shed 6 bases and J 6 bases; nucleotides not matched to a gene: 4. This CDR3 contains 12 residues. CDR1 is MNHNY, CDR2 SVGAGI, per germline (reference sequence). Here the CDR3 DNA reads TGTGCCAGCAGCCCGGGGGGGGGCGAGCAGTACTTC. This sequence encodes CASSPGGGEQYF.

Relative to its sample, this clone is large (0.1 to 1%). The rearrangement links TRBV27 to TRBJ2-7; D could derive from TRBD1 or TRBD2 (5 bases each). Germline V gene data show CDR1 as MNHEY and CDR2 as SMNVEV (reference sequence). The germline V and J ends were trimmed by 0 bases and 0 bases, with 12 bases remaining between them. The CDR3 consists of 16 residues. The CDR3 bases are TGTGCCAGCAGTTTATCGGTTGGGACGTACTCCTACGAGCAGTACTTC. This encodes CASSLSVGTYSYEQYF.

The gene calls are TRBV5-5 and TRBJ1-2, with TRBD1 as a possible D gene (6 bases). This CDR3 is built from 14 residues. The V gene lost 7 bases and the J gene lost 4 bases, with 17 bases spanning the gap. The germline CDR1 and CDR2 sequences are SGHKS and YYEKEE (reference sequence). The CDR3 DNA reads TGTGCCAGCGAACGGGGTGGGGGCGGCTATGGCTACACCTTC. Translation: CASERGGGGYGYTF.

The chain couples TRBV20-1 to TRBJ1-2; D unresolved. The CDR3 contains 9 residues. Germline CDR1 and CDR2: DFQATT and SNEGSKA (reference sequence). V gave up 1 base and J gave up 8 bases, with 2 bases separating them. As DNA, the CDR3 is TGCAGTGCTAGAGCAGGCTACACCTTC. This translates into CSARAGYTF.

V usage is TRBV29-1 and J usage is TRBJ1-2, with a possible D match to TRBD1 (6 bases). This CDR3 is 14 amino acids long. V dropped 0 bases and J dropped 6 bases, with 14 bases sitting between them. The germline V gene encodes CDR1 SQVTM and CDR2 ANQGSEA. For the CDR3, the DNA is TGCAGCGTTGAAGATCCTGACAGGTCGGATGGCTACACCTTC. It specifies CSVEDPDRSDGYTF. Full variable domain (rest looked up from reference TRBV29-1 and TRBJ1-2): SAVISQKPSRDICQRGTSLTIQCQVDSQVTMMFWYRQQPGQSLTLIATANQGSEATYESGFVIDKFPISRPNLTFSTLTVSNMSPEDSSIYLCSVEDPDRSDGYTFGSGTRLTVV.

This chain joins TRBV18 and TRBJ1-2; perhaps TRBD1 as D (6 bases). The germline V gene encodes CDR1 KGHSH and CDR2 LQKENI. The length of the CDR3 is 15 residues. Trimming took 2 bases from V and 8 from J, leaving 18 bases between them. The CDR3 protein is CASSPEFAGVEGYTF. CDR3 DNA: TGTGCCAGCTCACCAGAATTTGCAGGGGTAGAGGGCTACACCTTC.

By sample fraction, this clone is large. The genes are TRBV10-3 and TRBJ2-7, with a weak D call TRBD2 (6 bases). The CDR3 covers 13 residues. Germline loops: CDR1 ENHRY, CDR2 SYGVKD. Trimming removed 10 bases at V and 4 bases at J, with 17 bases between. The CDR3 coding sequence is TGTGCCACCCTAGGGGACTCTACTTACGAGCAGTACTTC. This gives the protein CATLGDSTYEQYF.